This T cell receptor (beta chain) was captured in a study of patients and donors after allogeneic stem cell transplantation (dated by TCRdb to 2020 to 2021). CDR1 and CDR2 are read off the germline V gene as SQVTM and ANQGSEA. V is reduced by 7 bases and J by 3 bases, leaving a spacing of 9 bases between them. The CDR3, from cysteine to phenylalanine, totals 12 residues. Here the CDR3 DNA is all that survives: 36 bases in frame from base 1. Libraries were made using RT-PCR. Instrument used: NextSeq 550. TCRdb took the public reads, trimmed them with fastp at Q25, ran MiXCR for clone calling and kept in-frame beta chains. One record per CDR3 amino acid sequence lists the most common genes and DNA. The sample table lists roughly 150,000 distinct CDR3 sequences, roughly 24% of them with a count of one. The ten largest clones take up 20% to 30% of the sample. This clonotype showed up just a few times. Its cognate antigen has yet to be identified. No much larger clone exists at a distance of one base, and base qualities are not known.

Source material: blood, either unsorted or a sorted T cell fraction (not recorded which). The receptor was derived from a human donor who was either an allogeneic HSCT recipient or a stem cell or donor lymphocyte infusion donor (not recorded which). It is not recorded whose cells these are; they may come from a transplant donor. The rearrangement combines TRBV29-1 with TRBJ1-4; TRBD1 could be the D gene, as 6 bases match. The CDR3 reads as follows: CSAEGANEKLFF. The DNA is TGCAGCGCGGAGGGGGCTAATGAAAAACTGTTTTTT.